This TCR beta chain was identified during a study of early T cells in non-severe SARS-CoV-2 infection. This clonotype was recorded at least ten times. The germline CDR1 and CDR2 sequences are SGHRS and YFSETQ. Trimming cost V 4 bases and J 7 bases, with 12 bases left between them. CDR3 size: 13 residues. The TCR library protocol attached unique molecular identifiers to the individual cDNA molecules. TCRdb reanalysed the 5' RACE reads using MiXCR and keeps one entry per CDR3 protein. Of around 30,000 distinct CDR3 sequences in the sample, roughly 5.7% were seen once. The origin of this receptor is an adult who was a healthcare worker with PCR-confirmed SARS-CoV-2 infection or an uninfected control (not recorded which). The chain recombines TRBV5-1 with TRBJ1-5; D remains ambiguous. Sample: whole blood. The CDR3 sequence: CASSLTENQPQHF. CDR3 nucleotides: TGCGCCAGCAGCCTTACAGAGAACCAGCCCCAGCATTTT. The full variable domain, its missing parts supplied by reference TRBV5-1 and TRBJ1-5, is KAGVTQTPRYLIKTRGQQVTLSCSPISGHRSVSWYQQTPGQGLQFLFEYFSETQRNKGNFPGRFSGRQFSNSRSEMNVSTLELGDSALYLCASSLTENQPQHFGDGTRLSIL.